This paragraph covers one T cell receptor beta chain sequence. Its antigen is currently unknown. CDR3 length: 15 amino acids. V lost 4 bases to trimming and J lost 9 bases; unmatched junction nucleotides: 9. Germline V gene sequence: CDR1 KGHSH, CDR2 LQKENI. Depths of 1 in 200,000 to 1 in 1 million T cells were the sequencing target. TCRdb's table, derived via immunoSEQ multiplex PCR, lists solely in-frame clones and lacks some. The sample lists 300,000 to 400,000 clones, about 61% occurring once. This sample stems from a study of cytotoxic CD8 clonotypes in ibrutinib-treated CLL. Study in general: Response material was collected after a median approximately 12 months of treatment, range 6 to 36.

Study results and limitations: Clonality rose at ibrutinib response, held steady in sustained remission, and fell toward baseline at progression.

The TCR beta libraries used 2 to 2.5 micrograms of genomic DNA that came from cryopreserved PBMCs. The chain is built from TRBV18 and TRBJ2-4; 10 bases fit TRBD1. The source was PBMCs, collected after 36 months of ibrutinib treatment. The TCR comes from a human donor with chronic lymphocytic leukemia. DNA of the CDR3: TGTGCCAGCTCACTTTCTCGACAGGGGGCGGGCATTCAGTACTTC. This sequence encodes CASSLSRQGAGIQYF. Complete variable domain (other parts from reference TRBV18 and TRBJ2-4): NAGVMQNPRHLVRRRGQEARLRCSPMKGHSHVYWYRQLPEEGLKFMVYLQKENIIDESGMPKERFSAEFPKEGPSILRIQQVVRGDSAAYFCASSLSRQGAGIQYFGAGTRLSVL.